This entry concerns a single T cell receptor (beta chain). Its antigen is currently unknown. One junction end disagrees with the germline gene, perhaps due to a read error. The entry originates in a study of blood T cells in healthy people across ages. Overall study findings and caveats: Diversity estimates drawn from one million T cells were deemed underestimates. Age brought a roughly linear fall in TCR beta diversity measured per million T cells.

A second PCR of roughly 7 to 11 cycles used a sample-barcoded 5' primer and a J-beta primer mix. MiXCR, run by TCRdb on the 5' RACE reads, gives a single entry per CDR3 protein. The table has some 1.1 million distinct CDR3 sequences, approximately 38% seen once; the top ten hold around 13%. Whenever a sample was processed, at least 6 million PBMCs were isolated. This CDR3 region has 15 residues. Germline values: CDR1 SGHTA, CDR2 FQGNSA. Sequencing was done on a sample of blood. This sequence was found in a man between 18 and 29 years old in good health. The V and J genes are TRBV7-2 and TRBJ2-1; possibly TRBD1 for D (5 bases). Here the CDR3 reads CAGSSGQSSYNEQFF. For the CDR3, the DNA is TGTGCCGGCAGCTCCGGACAAAGCTCCTACAATGAGCAGTTCTTC.